Sequencing of this T cell receptor (beta chain) was carried out in a study of response to subunit inactivated influenza vaccine. Worth noting for this clonotype: The target antigen is unknown.

Notes on the study in general: The authors proposed limited new T cell recruitment per seasonal influenza vaccination.

TCRdb fed the RT-PCR reads into MiXCR, producing one record per CDR3 protein. The table shows 490,000 or so distinct CDR3 sequences, with around 8% occurring only once. Trimming removed 5 bases at V and 7 bases at J, with 10 bases between. The CDR3 covers 12 residues. Germline V gene data show CDR1 as MNHEY and CDR2 as SVGEGT. The chain joins TRBV6-2 or TRBV6-3 to TRBJ2-3; D is uncertain. The source material was PBMCs from blood, sampled less than 30 months after vaccination. This receptor was obtained from a man in his fifties or sixties who received an inactivated influenza vaccine. DNA for the CDR3: TGTGCCAGCAGTACCGGTGTGAATACGCAGTATTTT. Protein product: CASSTGVNTQYF.